This TCR beta chain was sequenced in a study of neurological immune-mediated disorders (dated by TCRdb to the late 2010s). With respect to the entire study: Peripheral blood TCR-beta repertoires from patients with HTLV-I-associated myelopathy (HAM/TSP), patients with multiple sclerosis, and healthy controls were compared in the study using UMI-based sequencing. The cohort included some 68 subjects: about 15 with HAM/TSP, roughly 35 with multiple sclerosis, and approximately 20 healthy controls. Alongside PBMC samples, the set of some 98 TCR-beta libraries contained longitudinal samples, technical triplicates, and paired CD4+ and CD8+ T-cell subsets that had been sorted.

This clonotype was detected many times. The antigen it binds to is not known. No base qualities exist here, and no much larger clone lies one base off it. For sorted-subset TCR libraries, about 920,000 sorted CD4+ or CD8+ T cells were used. Peripheral blood was subjected to Ficoll-Hypaque density gradient centrifugation to isolate PBMCs, which were then cryopreserved in liquid nitrogen. Paired sorted CD4+ and CD8+ subsets came from healthy controls, HAM/TSP patients and MS patients. cDNA was synthesized by template-switch 5'RACE using a primer with a 10-nucleotide random unique molecular identifier that tagged each TCR transcript. Each sequencing run produced over 160 million TCR-beta sequences covering 15-18 subjects. The RNeasy kit was used for extraction of total RNA. The KAPA Real-time Library Amplification kit was used to amplify TCR-beta VDJ regions with primers targeting the TCR constant region and the 5'RACE anchor. A first PCR added sample indexes and Illumina adaptors, and a second PCR then raised library yield. After purification with Ampure beads, the TCR product of roughly 650 bp was size-selected on a 2% E-gel SizeSelection system. Before pooling, libraries had their quality checked on a Bioanalyzer, their concentration measured with Qubit, and their quantity determined with the Kapa Library Quantification kit. Paired-end 2 x 150 bp sequencing of the libraries was performed on an Illumina HiSeq 2500. To increase sequence diversity, about 23-32% phiX was spiked into each library pool. In the paper's pipeline: The quality-filtered reads were processed with the UMI-based MiGEC pipeline, whose error correction step removed more than 75% of the raw TCR sequences. IMGT germline references were used for aligning VDJ genes, and each clonotype was defined as a unique CDR3 amino acid sequence together with its V-J genes. Clonal expansion, Shannon diversity and CDR3 relatedness (CalcPairwiseDistances, ClusterSamples) were evaluated with VDJtools, and phylogenetic trees were built with CLCbio workbench. Expanded clones were defined as having at least 8 unique UMIs, based on coefficient-of-variation modelling across technical triplicates. TCRdb reprocessing: public reads trimmed at Q25 with fastp, clones called with MiXCR, in-frame beta chains kept. Every distinct CDR3 protein forms one entry, paired with its most common genes and DNA. TCRdb, not the authors, supplied the V and J calls. In this sample the table shows some 42,000 distinct CDR3 sequences, 11% of which occur a single time. The top ten clones comprise 3.5% to 4% of the sample.

Study-wide findings and limitations: Expanded clones from different subjects shared no identical CDR3 amino acid sequences, which suggests that TCR-beta repertoires were private in all groups. The highest TCR clonal expansion was observed in HAM/TSP patients, whereas the lowest was observed in MS patients, even when compared with healthy controls.

The CDR3 covers 14 residues, taking in both the cysteine and the phenylalanine. Only CDR3 DNA remains: 42 bases, in frame from the first base. From the germline V gene, CDR1 is MNHNS and CDR2 is SASEGT. V and J lose 8 bases and 5 bases, and a span of 18 bases separates them. The sequenced sample consisted of CD4+ T cells from blood. The chain employs TRBV6-1 and TRBJ2-5; the D match is possibly TRBD1 or TRBD2, with 5 bases aligned in each. The sequence derives from a woman in her twenties or thirties with HTLV-1-associated myelopathy (HAM/TSP). The CDR3 is CASSTGPQEETQYF. Here is the DNA: TGTGCCAGCTCAACGGGACCTCAGGAGGAGACCCAGTACTTC.